This TCR beta chain was captured in a study of blood T cell repertoires in COVID-19. Study-wide context: Samples taken during acute and convalescent COVID-19 were collected in the United States, Italy and Spain. From T cells, B-cell-depleted T cells, or PBMCs came the material, which was cDNA or gDNA.

The data were produced by immunoSEQ multiplex PCR, yet TCRdb's version contains in-frame clones alone and is incomplete. The repertoire has 310,000 or so clones, roughly 90% of them found once; the top ten carry under 4.5%. This CDR3 has 15 amino acids. Trimming took off 5 bases at V and 6 bases at J, with 20 bases between the two ends. The germline gives CDR1 SGHTA, CDR2 FQGNSA. This clonotype originated in a woman aged 45 to 65 with active or convalescent COVID-19. The J gene is TRBJ2-7, the V gene TRBV7-2; D is possibly TRBD2 (6 bases). Sequenced sample: peripheral blood. The CDR3 nucleotides are TGTGCCAGCAGCAGGACTACGGGGAGCGCGGGCGAGCAGTACTTC. This encodes CASSRTTGSAGEQYF.